This TCR beta chain was identified in a study of cytomegalovirus exposure and HLA in healthy donors. Regarding the study as a whole: A later analysis by the authors found several of the most significant clusters apparently linked to common viral pathogens. Accurate HLA-A and HLA-B prediction from TCR beta sequences was reported for most subjects.

The ends lost 6 bases at V and 7 bases at J; junction bases unmatched: 6. The CDR3 runs 14 residues. The germline gives CDR1 SGHVS, CDR2 FQNEAQ. The PCR ran on 60 Vbeta and 13 Jbeta primers. Profiling relied on immunoSEQ multiplex PCR, and the TCRdb table lists in-frame clones only, not all of them. The table shows 180,000 or so clones, with roughly 87% occurring only once. Regarding this clone: Its specificity is not known.

This clonotype was sampled from a man aged 40-50 years in good health and CMV-seronegative. This sequence joins TRBV7-8 and TRBJ1-4; TRBD1 matches 9 bases. The sample was PBMCs. In nucleotides, the CDR3 is TGTGCCAGCAGTTCACAGGGGGCATTTGAAAAACTGTTTTTT. Translation: CASSSQGAFEKLFF.